The next 21 T cell receptor beta chains were all read from a single sample in a study of Ad26.COV2.S vaccination and SARS-CoV-2 variants. TCRdb's table, derived via immunoSEQ multiplex PCR, lists solely in-frame clones and lacks some. The sample records 440,000 or so clones, roughly nine tenths being singletons. As for treatment: some 19 received Ad26.COV2.S at low or high dose, single or two shots; 5 received placebo; per-sample allocation not given. On day 63 after the first injection, vaccine and placebo recipients gave samples. Material: peripheral blood, obtained in a trial of Ad26.COV2.S vaccine versus placebo. Every receptor here comes from a person between 18 and 65 years old who received the Ad26.COV2.S COVID-19 vaccine or a placebo.

The J gene is TRBJ2-2, the V gene TRBV27; 11 nucleotides agree with TRBD2. The V and J ends lost 5 bases and 4 bases, in that order; junction bases with no gene match: 6. Germline V gene sequence: CDR1 MNHEY, CDR2 SMNVEV (reference sequence). CDR3 size: 16 residues. The CDR3 here is CASSGGTSGRTGELFF. The CDR3, as DNA: TGTGCCAGCAGTGGGGGGACTAGCGGTCGCACCGGGGAGCTGTTTTTT.

The CDR3 DNA is TGCGCCAGGATCGGACAGGGCGATCTGACCCAGTACTTC. Translated: CARIGQGDLTQYF. This chain connects TRBV23-1 to TRBJ2-5; TRBD1 matches at 8 bases. TRBV23-1 is an open reading frame whose function is uncertain. V trimming: 9 bases; J trimming: 7 bases; junction bases outside the gene matches: 10. The CDR3 covers 13 residues.

The V gene is TRBV20-1, the J gene TRBJ2-3; TRBD2 agrees at 8 bases. V lost 3 bases to trimming and J lost 2 bases; unmatched junction nucleotides: 13. This CDR3 comprises 17 residues. Looked up from germline, CDR1 is DFQATT and CDR2 is SNEGSKA (reference sequence). In nucleotides, the CDR3 is TGCAGTGCTAGTCCGGGACTAGACCTCCTCTCCACAGATACGCAGTATTTT. Translated: CSASPGLDLLSTDTQYF.

The chain couples TRBV11-2 to TRBJ2-7, with D perhaps TRBD1 (5 bases). This CDR3 has 15 residues. V lost 1 base and J lost 0, with 10 bases in between. Germline CDR1 is SGHAT and CDR2 is FQNNGV. CDR3 in amino acids: CASSLALGRSYEQYF. DNA for the CDR3: TGTGCCAGCAGCTTAGCTCTGGGGCGCTCCTACGAGCAGTACTTC.

The chain uses TRBV5-1 and TRBJ2-7, with 13 nucleotides matching TRBD2. There are 18 residues in the CDR3. CDR1 SGHRS and CDR2 YFSETQ come from the germline V gene. With V trimmed by 5 bases and J by 0 bases, 11 bases remained unmatched. The CDR3 sequence: CASRAGLAGEVGSYEQYF. The CDR3 DNA follows: TGCGCCAGCAGGGCTGGACTAGCGGGAGAAGTCGGCTCCTACGAGCAGTACTTC.

The chain recombines TRBV19 with TRBJ2-7; TRBD1 aligns across 8 bases. From germline, CDR1 is LNHDA and CDR2 SQIVND (reference sequence). V gave up 5 bases and J gave up 5 bases; unmatched junction bases: 11. The CDR3 loop spans 15 amino acids. CDR3 nucleotide sequence: TGTGCCAGTAGTCCACGGACAGGGAGGCTCAACGAGCAGTACTTC. This sequence encodes CASSPRTGRLNEQYF.

This clone was seen a single time. The chain recombines TRBV4-1 with TRBJ2-6; possible D gene TRBD2, 6 bases. The CDR3 loop spans 16 amino acids. Germline V gene lookup returns CDR1 MGHRA and CDR2 YSYEKL. V was shortened by 1 base and J by 4 bases, with 11 bases between the two germline ends. CDR3 in amino acids: CASSQGRARGANVLTF. The CDR3, as DNA: TGCGCCAGCAGCCAAGGGAGGGCCAGGGGGGCCAACGTCCTGACTTTC.

The chain joins TRBV30 to TRBJ1-2; a possible D gene is TRBD1 (5 bases). Per the germline V gene, CDR1 is GTSNPN and CDR2 is SVGIG (reference sequence). The V and J ends lost 2 bases and 4 bases respectively, with 11 bases between them. The CDR3 is 13 amino acids. The CDR3 loop reads CAWSPTATYGYTF. CDR3 nucleotides: TGTGCCTGGAGTCCGACAGCCACCTATGGCTACACCTTC.

This rearrangement joins TRBV7-9 to TRBJ2-7; 9 bases match TRBD1. The CDR3 runs 15 residues. Germline loops: CDR1 SEHNR, CDR2 FQNEAQ (reference sequence). V trimming: 3 bases; J trimming: 2 bases; junction bases outside the gene matches: 5. DNA for the CDR3: TGTGCCAGCAGCTTCCCGGGACAGGGACCCTACGAGCAGTACTTC. Protein sequence: CASSFPGQGPYEQYF.

This clone has a single count. The chain recombines TRBV5-6 with TRBJ2-7, with D uncertain. CDR1 is SGHDT and CDR2 is YYEEEE in the germline V gene. The CDR3 runs 15 residues. V shed 0 bases and J shed 3 bases, with 13 bases lying between them. CDR3 protein: CASSLVRTVFYEQYF. The CDR3 coding sequence is TGTGCCAGCAGCTTGGTACGGACCGTTTTCTACGAGCAGTACTTC. The full variable domain, its missing parts supplied by reference TRBV5-6 and TRBJ2-7, is DAGVTQSPTHLIKTRGQQVTLRCSPKSGHDTVSWYQQALGQGPQFIFQYYEEEERQRGNFPDRFSGHQFPNYSSELNVNALLLGDSALYLCASSLVRTVFYEQYFGPGTRLTVT.

The chain combines TRBV30 with TRBJ2-2; TRBD1 might be the D (6 bases). Germline V lookup: CDR1 GTSNPN, CDR2 SVGIG (reference sequence). The CDR3 consists of 16 residues. Trimming pared 1 base from V and 1 base from J, leaving 13 bases between. CDR3 DNA: TGTGCCTGGAGTGGCTATACGGGACAGAACACCGGGGAGCTGTTTTTT. Amino acids: CAWSGYTGQNTGELFF.

The V gene is TRBV30, the J gene TRBJ2-2; 9 bases align to TRBD2. The CDR3 covers 13 residues. V shed 3 bases, J shed 8 bases, and the junction held 4 bases outside the gene matches. CDR1 is GTSNPN and CDR2 is SVGIG in the germline V gene (reference sequence). The DNA for the CDR3 is TGTGCCTGGAGGACTAGCGGTACAGGGGAGCTGTTTTTT. Translating it yields CAWRTSGTGELFF. The full variable domain, rest sourced from reference TRBV30 and TRBJ2-2, is SQTIHQWPATLVQPVGSPLSLECTVEGTSNPNLYWYRQAAGRGLQLLFYSVGIGQISSEVPQNLSASRPQDRQFILSSKKLLLSDSGFYLCAWRTSGTGELFFGEGSRLTVL.

This clone was detected only a few times. The chain employs TRBV25-1 and TRBJ2-1; either TRBD1 or TRBD2 may supply D (6 bases each). Trimming left V 2 bases short and J 6 bases short, with 11 bases between. This CDR3 spans 14 amino acids. Germline V gives CDR1 MGHDK, CDR2 SYGVNS. CDR3 protein: CASSEAGGGNEQFF. For the CDR3, the DNA is TGTGCCAGCAGTGAAGCCGGGGGCGGCAATGAGCAGTTCTTC. Full variable domain (outside the CDR3, taken from reference TRBV25-1 and TRBJ2-1): EADIYQTPRYLVIGTGKKITLECSQTMGHDKMYWYQQDPGMELHLIHYSYGVNSTEKGDLSSESTVSRIRTEHFPLTLESARPSHTSQYLCASSEAGGGNEQFFGPGTRLTVL.

Here the CDR3 reads CASSYPRGRIGNTEAFF. The CDR3 DNA sequence: TGTGCCAGCAGCTACCCCAGGGGTCGGATCGGGAACACTGAAGCTTTCTTT. V is TRBV28 and J is TRBJ1-1, with D maybe TRBD1 (6 bases). Trimming removed 6 bases at V and 1 base at J, with 21 bases between. The CDR3 consists of 17 residues. Germline V gene data show CDR1 as MDHEN and CDR2 as SYDVKM. The full variable domain, in which reference TRBV28 and TRBJ1-1 provide the parts outside the CDR3, is DVKVTQSSRYLVKRTGEKVFLECVQDMDHENMFWYRQDPGLGLRLIYFSYDVKMKEKGDIPEGYSVSREKKERFSLILESASTNQTSMYLCASSYPRGRIGNTEAFFGQGTRLTVV.

The chain recombines TRBV19 with TRBJ1-5, with D uncertain. V was cut by 8 bases and J by 0 bases, with 11 bases left in between. CDR3 length: 14 amino acids. CDR1 is LNHDA, CDR2 SQIVND, per germline (reference sequence). CDR3 residues: CASQNQNSNQPQHF. CDR3 DNA sequence: TGTGCCAGTCAAAACCAGAATAGCAATCAGCCCCAGCATTTT.

V usage is TRBV5-4 and J usage is TRBJ2-4; the match to TRBD1 covers 8 bases. Per germline, CDR1 SGHNT and CDR2 YYREEE (reference sequence). The CDR3 sequence is 16 residues long. Trimming cost V 4 bases and J 1 base; bases outside gene matches: 7. The CDR3 loop reads CASSPTGDMAKNIQYF. CDR3 in DNA: TGTGCCAGCAGCCCGACAGGGGACATGGCCAAAAACATTCAGTACTTC.

The CDR3: CASSYGAVSSYGYTF. CDR3 in DNA: TGTGCCAGCAGTTACGGGGCAGTCAGCTCATATGGCTACACCTTC. The rearrangement uses TRBV6-5 and TRBJ1-2; D might be TRBD1 (5 bases). The ends were cut back, 2 bases at V and 5 bases at J, with 15 bases in the middle. This CDR3 has 15 amino acids. Germline V lookup: CDR1 MNHEY, CDR2 SVGAGI.

The chain recombines TRBV28 with TRBJ2-7; the D gene is possibly TRBD1 (6 bases). The germline V and J ends were trimmed by 8 bases and 5 bases, with 13 bases remaining between them. Germline-derived CDR1 and CDR2 are MDHEN and SYDVKM. CDR3 length equals 12 residues. Here the CDR3 DNA reads TGTGCCAGCCGAACAGGGCCCCACGAGCAGTACTTC. It is translated as CASRTGPHEQYF. Variable domain in full (rest from reference TRBV28 and TRBJ2-7): DVKVTQSSRYLVKRTGEKVFLECVQDMDHENMFWYRQDPGLGLRLIYFSYDVKMKEKGDIPEGYSVSREKKERFSLILESASTNQTSMYLCASRTGPHEQYFGPGTRLTVT.

The V gene is TRBV19, the J gene TRBJ1-1; no reliable D call. CDR1 is LNHDA and CDR2 is SQIVND in the germline V gene (reference sequence). V lost 9 bases and J 0 bases, leaving 14 bases between the germline ends. The CDR3 loop spans 14 amino acids. DNA for the CDR3: TGTGCCAGCCGCCTCCTACTGGTGAACACTGAAGCTTTCTTT. It encodes CASRLLLVNTEAFF.

The rearrangement uses TRBV6-5 and TRBJ1-5; the D is unclear. With 0 bases removed from V and 3 bases from J, the gap between germline ends came to 9 bases. This CDR3 comprises 15 residues. CDR1 and CDR2 from the germline V gene are MNHEY and SVGAGI. CDR3 coding DNA: TGTGCCAGCAGTTACTCAGCGGGCCCCAATCAGCCCCAGCATTTT. It codes for CASSYSAGPNQPQHF.

This chain uses TRBV4-3 with TRBJ2-5; D may be TRBD1 (6 bases). This CDR3 is built from 15 residues. Looked up from germline, CDR1 is LGHNA and CDR2 is YSLEER. The V and J ends lost 2 bases and 2 bases respectively, with 12 bases between them. CDR3 bases: TGCGCCAGCAGCCAATCCGGGACACGGCAAGAGACCCAGTACTTC. Protein product: CASSQSGTRQETQYF.